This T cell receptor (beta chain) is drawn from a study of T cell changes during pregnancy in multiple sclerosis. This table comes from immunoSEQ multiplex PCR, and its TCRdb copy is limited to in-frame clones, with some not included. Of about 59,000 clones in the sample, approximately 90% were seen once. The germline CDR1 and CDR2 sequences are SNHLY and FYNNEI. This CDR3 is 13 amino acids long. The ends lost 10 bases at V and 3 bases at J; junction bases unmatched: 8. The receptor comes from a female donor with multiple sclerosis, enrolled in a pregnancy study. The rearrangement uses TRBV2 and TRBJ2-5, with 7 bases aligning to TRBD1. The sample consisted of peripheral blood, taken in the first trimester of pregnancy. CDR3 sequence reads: CAKTGTAKETQYF. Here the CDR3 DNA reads TGTGCCAAGACCGGGACAGCTAAAGAGACCCAGTACTTC.